This T cell receptor beta chain derives from a study of identical twins. TCRdb analysed the 5' RACE reads with MiXCR anew, one entry per CDR3 protein. Here the sample spans about 530,000 distinct CDR3 sequences, about 15% being singletons. Study observations and caveats: Out-of-frame beta sequences exhibited a weaker degree of excess twin sharing.

As regards this clonotype: Its specificity is unknown.

Every sampled donor was Caucasian and healthy. The germline V and J ends were trimmed by 6 bases and 3 bases, with 16 bases remaining between them. CDR3 length equals 14 residues. Germline values: CDR1 DFQATT, CDR2 SNEGSKA (reference sequence). A further study also used this sample, focusing on yellow fever vaccine responses in identical twins. That study reports: In identical twins, vaccine T cell responses appeared partly shared and partly individual.

The TCR comes from a young woman in good health. What was sequenced was CD4+ T cells sorted from blood. The rearrangement uses TRBV20-1 and TRBJ2-3; the D call may be TRBD1 or TRBD2 (5 bases each). The CDR3 sequence is CSAPPGAATDTQYF. DNA of the CDR3: TGCAGTGCCCCCCCCGGGGCTGCAACAGATACGCAGTATTTT.